The following is a T cell receptor (beta chain) sequence with its context. The record originates from a study of blood T cell repertoires in COVID-19. Looked up from germline, CDR1 is SGHAT and CDR2 is FQNNGV. The CDR3 runs to 16 residues. V trimming: 1 base; J trimming: 6 bases; junction bases outside the gene matches: 12. This table comes from immunoSEQ multiplex PCR, and its TCRdb copy is limited to in-frame clones, with some not included. The sample lists more than 110,000 clones, about 80% occurring once. The rearrangement joins TRBV11-2 to TRBJ2-7, with 7 bases identical to TRBD1. The material sequenced was peripheral blood. The TCR sequence derives from a human donor in a cohort sampled during active COVID-19. CDR3 in amino acids: CASSLGSIQGRAEQYF. CDR3 sequence (DNA): TGTGCCAGCAGCTTAGGTAGTATACAGGGGAGAGCCGAGCAGTACTTC.